The following is a T cell receptor beta chain sequence with its context. The clone's antigen remains unknown. Qualities for individual bases were not recorded, and no much larger clone is one base off. Libraries came from PCR. The instrument given in TCRdb is Illumina HiSeq 2500. TCR library preparation used molecular barcoding, with unique molecular identifiers applied to normalize quantification of the TCRbeta repertoire. Clones were called with MiXCR by TCRdb after fastp trimmed the public reads at Q25, and only in-frame beta chains were retained. Rows with one shared CDR3 protein collapse into an entry with the most common genes and DNA. The sample table records more than 550,000 distinct CDR3 sequences; about 11% of these occur just once. The top ten clonotypes cover roughly 3.9% of the sample. This sample stems from a study of T-cell reconstitution after alpha-beta-depleted transplantation in children (TCRdb year 2016). Background for the entire study: Using TCR repertoire profiling, the study quantitatively followed how T-cell immune reconstitution unfolded in children after TCRalphabeta/CD19-depleted allogeneic hematopoietic cell transplantation.

The CDR3 runs 13 residues from the cysteine to the phenylalanine. Left in the record is the CDR3 DNA by itself, 39 bases read in frame from the first base. V is reduced by 0 bases and J by 7 bases, leaving a spacing of 7 bases between them. CDR1 SGHTA and CDR2 FQGNSA are derived from the germline V gene. The V gene is TRBV7-2 and the J gene is TRBJ2-1; a tentative D call is TRBD2 (6 bases match). This TCR came from a human donor who donated a stem cell graft to a child with acute myeloid leukemia. The sequencing used PBMCs from the stem cell graft donor, collected from the stem cell graft. The DNA sequence reads TGTGCCAGCAGCTTAGCGCGGGAAAATGAGCAGTTCTTC. Its protein reads: CASSLARENEQFF.